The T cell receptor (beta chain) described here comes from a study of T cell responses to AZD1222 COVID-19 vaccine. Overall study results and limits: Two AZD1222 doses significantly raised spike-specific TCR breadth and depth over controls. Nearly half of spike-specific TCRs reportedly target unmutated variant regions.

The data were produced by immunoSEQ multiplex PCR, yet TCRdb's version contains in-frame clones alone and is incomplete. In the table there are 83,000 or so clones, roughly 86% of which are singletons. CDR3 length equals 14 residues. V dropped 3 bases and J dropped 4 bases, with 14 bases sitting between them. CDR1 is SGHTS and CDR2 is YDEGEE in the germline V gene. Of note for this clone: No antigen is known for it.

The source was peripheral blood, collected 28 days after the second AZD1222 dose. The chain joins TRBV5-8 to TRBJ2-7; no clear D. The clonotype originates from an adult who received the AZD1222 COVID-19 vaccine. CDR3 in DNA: TGTGCCAGCAGCTGGGGTAGCTCCTCTTACGAGCAGTACTTC. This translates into CASSWGSSSYEQYF. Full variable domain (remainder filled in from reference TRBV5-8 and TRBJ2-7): EAGVTQSPTHLIKTRGQQATLRCSPISGHTSVYWYQQALGLGLQFLLWYDEGEERNRGNFPPRFSGRQFPNYSSELNVNALELEDSALYLCASSWGSSSYEQYFGPGTRLTVT.